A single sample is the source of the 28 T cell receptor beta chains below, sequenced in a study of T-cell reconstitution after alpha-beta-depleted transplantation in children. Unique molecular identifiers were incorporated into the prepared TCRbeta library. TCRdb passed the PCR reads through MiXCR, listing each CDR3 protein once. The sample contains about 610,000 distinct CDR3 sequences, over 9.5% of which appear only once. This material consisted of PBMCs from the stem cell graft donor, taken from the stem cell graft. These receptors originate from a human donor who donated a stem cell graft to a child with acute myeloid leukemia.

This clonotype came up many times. CDR3 loop: CSVAMTSGYEQYF. CDR3 in DNA: TGCAGCGTGGCCATGACTAGCGGCTACGAGCAGTACTTC. The chain employs TRBV29-1 and TRBJ2-7; 9 positions agree with TRBD2. The CDR3 is 13 amino acids. J lost 3 bases, V lost 6 bases, and 6 bases had no gene match. Germline CDR1 reads SQVTM; CDR2 reads ANQGSEA.

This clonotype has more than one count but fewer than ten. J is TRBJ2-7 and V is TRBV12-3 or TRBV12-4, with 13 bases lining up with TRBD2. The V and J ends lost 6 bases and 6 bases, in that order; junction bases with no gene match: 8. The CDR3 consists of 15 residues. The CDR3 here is CASRSGTSGISEQYF. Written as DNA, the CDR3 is TGTGCCAGCAGGTCCGGGACTAGCGGGATTTCCGAGCAGTACTTC.

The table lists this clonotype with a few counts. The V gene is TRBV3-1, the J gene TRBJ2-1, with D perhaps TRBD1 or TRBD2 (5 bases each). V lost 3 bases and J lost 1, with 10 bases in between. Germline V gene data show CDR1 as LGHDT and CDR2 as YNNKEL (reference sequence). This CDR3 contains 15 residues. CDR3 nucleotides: TGTGCCAGCAGCCATTTGTGGGGGTCCTACAATGAGCAGTTCTTC. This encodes CASSHLWGSYNEQFF.

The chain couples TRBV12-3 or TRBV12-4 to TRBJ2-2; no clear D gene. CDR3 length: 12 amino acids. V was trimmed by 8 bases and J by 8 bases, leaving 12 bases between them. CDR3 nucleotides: TGTGCCAGCCACCAAACGCGTGGGGAGCTGTTTTTT. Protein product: CASHQTRGELFF.

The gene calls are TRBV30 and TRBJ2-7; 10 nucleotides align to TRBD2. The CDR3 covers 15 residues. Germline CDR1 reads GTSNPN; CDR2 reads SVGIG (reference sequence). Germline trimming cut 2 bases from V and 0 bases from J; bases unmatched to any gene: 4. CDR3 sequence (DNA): TGTGCCTGGAGTTTGACTAGCGGGCCCTCCTACGAGCAGTACTTC. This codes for CAWSLTSGPSYEQYF.

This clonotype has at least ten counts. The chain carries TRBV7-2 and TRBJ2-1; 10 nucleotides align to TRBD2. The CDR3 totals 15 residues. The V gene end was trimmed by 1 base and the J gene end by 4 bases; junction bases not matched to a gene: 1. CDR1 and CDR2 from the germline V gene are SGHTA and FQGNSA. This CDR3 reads CASSLVTSGYNEQFF. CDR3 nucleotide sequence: TGTGCCAGCAGCTTAGTGACTAGCGGGTACAATGAGCAGTTCTTC.

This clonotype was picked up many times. CDR3 residues: CASSSREARRGTGELFF. Here the CDR3 DNA reads TGTGCCAGCAGCTCTCGAGAGGCTAGGAGGGGTACCGGGGAGCTGTTTTTT. This rearrangement joins TRBV13 to TRBJ2-2; maybe TRBD2 (6 bases). Germline CDR1 reads PRHDT; CDR2 reads FYEKMQ (reference sequence). V gave up 4 bases and J gave up 5 bases, with 20 bases separating them. The CDR3 covers 17 residues.

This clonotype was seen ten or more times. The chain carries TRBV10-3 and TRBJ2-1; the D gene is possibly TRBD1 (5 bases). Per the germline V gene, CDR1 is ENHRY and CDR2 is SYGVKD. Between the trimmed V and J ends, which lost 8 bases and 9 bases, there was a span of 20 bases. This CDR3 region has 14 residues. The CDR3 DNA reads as TGTGCCATCGCAGCCCAGGGCTCCTACGGTGAGCAGTTCTTC. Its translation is CAIAAQGSYGEQFF.

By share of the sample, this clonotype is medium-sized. The CDR3 coding sequence is TGCAGCGTTGACGGGGGAGGCACAGATACGCAGTATTTT. Translated: CSVDGGGTDTQYF. The rearrangement links TRBV29-1 to TRBJ2-3; a weak D match, TRBD2 (6 bases). The CDR3 consists of 13 residues. Germline lookup yields CDR1 SQVTM and CDR2 ANQGSEA. V was trimmed by 3 bases and J by 1 base, leaving 8 bases between them.

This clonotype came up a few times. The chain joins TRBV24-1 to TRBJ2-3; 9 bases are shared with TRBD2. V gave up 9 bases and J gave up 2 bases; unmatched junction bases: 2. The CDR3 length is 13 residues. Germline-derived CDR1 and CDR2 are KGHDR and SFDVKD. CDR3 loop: CATASGTTDTQYF. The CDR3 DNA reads TGTGCCACCGCTAGCGGGACCACAGATACGCAGTATTTT.

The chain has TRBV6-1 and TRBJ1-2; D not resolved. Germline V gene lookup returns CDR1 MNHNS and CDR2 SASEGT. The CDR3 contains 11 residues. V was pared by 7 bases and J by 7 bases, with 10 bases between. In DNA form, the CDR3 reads TGTGCCAGCACCGACTCGGTTGGCTACACCTTC. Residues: CASTDSVGYTF.

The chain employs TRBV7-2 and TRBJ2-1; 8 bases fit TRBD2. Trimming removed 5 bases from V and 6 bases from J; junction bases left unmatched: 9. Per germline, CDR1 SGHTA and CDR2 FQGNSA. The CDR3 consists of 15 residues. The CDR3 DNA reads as TGTGCCAGCAGCCCAAAGCGGGAGAGGGGCAATGAGCAGTTCTTC. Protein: CASSPKRERGNEQFF.

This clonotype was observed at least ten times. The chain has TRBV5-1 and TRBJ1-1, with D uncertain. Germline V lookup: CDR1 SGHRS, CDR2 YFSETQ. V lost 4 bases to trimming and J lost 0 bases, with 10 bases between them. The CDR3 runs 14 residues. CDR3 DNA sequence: TGCGCCAGCAGCGTGCAAACCATGAACACTGAAGCTTTCTTT. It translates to CASSVQTMNTEAFF.

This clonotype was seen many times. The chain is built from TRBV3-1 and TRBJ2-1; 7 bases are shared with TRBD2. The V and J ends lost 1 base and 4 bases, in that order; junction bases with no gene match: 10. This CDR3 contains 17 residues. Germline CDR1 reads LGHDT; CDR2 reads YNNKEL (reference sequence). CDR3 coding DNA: TGTGCCAGCAGCCAAGTCCTGGGCGGGAGTCGGTACAATGAGCAGTTCTTC. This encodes CASSQVLGGSRYNEQFF.

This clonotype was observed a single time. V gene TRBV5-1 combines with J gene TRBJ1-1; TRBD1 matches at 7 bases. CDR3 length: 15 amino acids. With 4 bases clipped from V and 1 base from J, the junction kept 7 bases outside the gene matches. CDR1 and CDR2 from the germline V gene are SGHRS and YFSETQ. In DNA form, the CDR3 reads TGCGCCAGCAGCCTCAGGGGGGCTTCGAACACTGAAGCTTTCTTT. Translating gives CASSLRGASNTEAFF.

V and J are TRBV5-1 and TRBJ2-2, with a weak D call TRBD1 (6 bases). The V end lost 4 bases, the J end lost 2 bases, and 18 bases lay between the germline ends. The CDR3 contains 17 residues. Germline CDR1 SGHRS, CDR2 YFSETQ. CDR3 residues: CASSPPTTGINTGELFF. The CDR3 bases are TGCGCCAGCAGCCCACCTACCACAGGGATAAACACCGGGGAGCTGTTTTTT.

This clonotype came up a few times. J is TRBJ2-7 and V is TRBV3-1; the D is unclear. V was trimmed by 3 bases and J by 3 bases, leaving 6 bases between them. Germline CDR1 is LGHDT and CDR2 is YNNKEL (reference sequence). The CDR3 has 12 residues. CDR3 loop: CASSQGIYEQYF. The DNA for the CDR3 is TGTGCCAGCAGCCAGGGGATCTACGAGCAGTACTTC.

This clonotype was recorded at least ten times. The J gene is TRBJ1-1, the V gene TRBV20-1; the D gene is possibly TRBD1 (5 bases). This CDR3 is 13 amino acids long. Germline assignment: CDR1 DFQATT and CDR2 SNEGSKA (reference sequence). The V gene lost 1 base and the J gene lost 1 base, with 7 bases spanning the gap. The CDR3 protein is CSARVGTNTEAFF. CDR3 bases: TGCAGTGCTAGAGTCGGGACGAACACTGAAGCTTTCTTT.

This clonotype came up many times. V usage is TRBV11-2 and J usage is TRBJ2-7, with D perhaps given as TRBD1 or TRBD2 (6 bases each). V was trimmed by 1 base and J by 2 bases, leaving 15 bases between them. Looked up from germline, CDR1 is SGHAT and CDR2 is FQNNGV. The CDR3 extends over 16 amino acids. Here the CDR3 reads CASSLAGAGKTYEQYF. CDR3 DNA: TGTGCCAGCAGCTTAGCGGGGGCAGGGAAAACCTACGAGCAGTACTTC.

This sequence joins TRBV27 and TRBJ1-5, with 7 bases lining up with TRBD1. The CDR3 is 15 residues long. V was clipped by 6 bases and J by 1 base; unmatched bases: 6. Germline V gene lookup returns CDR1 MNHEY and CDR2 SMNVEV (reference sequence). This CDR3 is CASRLVTGSNQPQHF. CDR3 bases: TGTGCCAGCAGACTCGTGACAGGGAGCAATCAGCCCCAGCATTTT.

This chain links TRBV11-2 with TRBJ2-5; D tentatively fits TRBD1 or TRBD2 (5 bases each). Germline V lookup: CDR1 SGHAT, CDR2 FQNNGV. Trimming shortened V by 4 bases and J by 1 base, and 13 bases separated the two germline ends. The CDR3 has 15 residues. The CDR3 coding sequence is TGTGCCAGCAGCTCGGGACCTGGGAGCCAAGAGACCCAGTACTTC. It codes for CASSSGPGSQETQYF. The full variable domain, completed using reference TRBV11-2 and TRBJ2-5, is EAGVAQSPRYKIIEKRQSVAFWCNPISGHATLYWYQQILGQGPKLLIQFQNNGVVDDSQLPKDRFSAERLKGVDSTLKIQPAKLEDSAVYLCASSSGPGSQETQYFGPGTRLLVL.

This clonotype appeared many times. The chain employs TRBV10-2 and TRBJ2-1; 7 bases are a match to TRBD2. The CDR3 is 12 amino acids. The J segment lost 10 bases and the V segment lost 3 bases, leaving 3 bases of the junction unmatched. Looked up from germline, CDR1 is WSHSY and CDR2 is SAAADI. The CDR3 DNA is TGCGCCAGCAGTGAATCCGGGGGGGAGCAGTTCTTC. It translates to CASSESGGEQFF.

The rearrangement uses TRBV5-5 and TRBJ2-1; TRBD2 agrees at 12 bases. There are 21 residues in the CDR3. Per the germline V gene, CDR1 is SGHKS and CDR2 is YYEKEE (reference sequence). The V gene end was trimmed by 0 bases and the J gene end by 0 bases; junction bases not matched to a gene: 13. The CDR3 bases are TGTGCCAGCAGCTTGGGAGACCCGGGACTAGCGGGCCCGAGCTCCTACAATGAGCAGTTCTTC. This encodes CASSLGDPGLAGPSSYNEQFF.

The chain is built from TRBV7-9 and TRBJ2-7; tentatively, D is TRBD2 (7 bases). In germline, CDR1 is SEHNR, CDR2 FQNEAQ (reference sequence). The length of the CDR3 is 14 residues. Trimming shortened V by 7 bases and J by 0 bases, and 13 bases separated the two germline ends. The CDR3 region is CASNKGGTSYEQYF. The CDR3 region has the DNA TGTGCCAGCAACAAGGGGGGGACCTCCTACGAGCAGTACTTC. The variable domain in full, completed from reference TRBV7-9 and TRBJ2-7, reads DTGVSQNPRHKITKRGQNVTFRCDPISEHNRLYWYRQTLGQGPEFLTYFQNEAQLEKSRLLSDRFSAERPKGSFSTLEIQRTEQGDSAMYLCASNKGGTSYEQYFGPGTRLTVT.

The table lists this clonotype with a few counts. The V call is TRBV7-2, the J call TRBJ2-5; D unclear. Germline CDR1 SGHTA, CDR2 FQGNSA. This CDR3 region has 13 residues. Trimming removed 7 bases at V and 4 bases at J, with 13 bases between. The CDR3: CASKGPARETQYF. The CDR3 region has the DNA TGTGCCAGCAAAGGGCCAGCGAGAGAGACCCAGTACTTC.

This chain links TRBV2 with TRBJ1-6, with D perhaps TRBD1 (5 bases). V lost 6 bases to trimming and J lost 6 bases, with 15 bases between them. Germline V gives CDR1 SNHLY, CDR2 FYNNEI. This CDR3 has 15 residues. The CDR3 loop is CASREGQVSNSPLHF. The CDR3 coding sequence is TGTGCCAGCAGGGAGGGGCAGGTCAGTAATTCACCCCTCCACTTT. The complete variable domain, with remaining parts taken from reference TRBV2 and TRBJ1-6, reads EPEVTQTPSHQVTQMGQEVILRCVPISNHLYFYWYRQILGQKVEFLVSFYNNEISEKSEIFDDQFSVERPDGSNFTLKIRSTKLEDSAMYFCASREGQVSNSPLHFGNGTRLTVT.

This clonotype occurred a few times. CDR3 nucleotide sequence: TGTGCCAGCAGCTTAGCAATAGATACGCAGTATTTT. It is translated as CASSLAIDTQYF. V is TRBV7-2 and J is TRBJ2-3; D is undetermined. The CDR3 extends over 12 amino acids. The V end was cut by 0 bases, the J end by 5 bases, with 3 bases between. Germline V gene sequence: CDR1 SGHTA, CDR2 FQGNSA.

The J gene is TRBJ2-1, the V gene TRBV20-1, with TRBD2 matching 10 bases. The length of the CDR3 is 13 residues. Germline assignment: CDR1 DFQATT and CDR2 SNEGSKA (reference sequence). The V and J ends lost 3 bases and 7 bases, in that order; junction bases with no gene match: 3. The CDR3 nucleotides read TGCAGTGCTAGTCCAGCGGGAGGGAATGAGCAGTTCTTC. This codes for CSASPAGGNEQFF.